This T cell receptor (beta chain) was captured in a study of graft-versus-host responses after intestinal transplantation. At the level of the study: Every recipient underwent anti-thymocyte globulin induction, then tacrolimus and steroids for three to four years.

The V end was cut by 1 base, the J end by 5 bases, with 12 bases between. CDR3 length equals 15 residues. Germline lookup yields CDR1 SGHVS and CDR2 FQNEAQ. Points from the study as a whole: Individuals who had graft-donor T cell macrochimerism had allografts that showed high graft-versus-host to host-versus-graft clonal ratios. The authors found GvH clones in recipient marrow, some appearing first in ileum or blood. The highest levels of circulating GvH clones went along with early declines in HvG clones after transplant.

Comments on this clone: The antigen remains unidentified.

Assay used: immunoSEQ multiplex PCR; TCRdb lists only in-frame clones, some missing. This table has 75,000 to 100,000 clones, about 94% appearing once. The sequenced sample was unstimulated CD4+ T cells sorted from spleen or lymph node cells, obtained before intestinal transplant. The rearrangement joins TRBV7-8 to TRBJ2-1; D is possibly TRBD2 (6 bases). This clonotype was sampled from a human donor who received an intestinal transplant. CDR3 in amino acids: CASSLGLAQNNEQFF. The CDR3 DNA follows: TGTGCCAGCAGCTTAGGGCTAGCGCAAAACAATGAGCAGTTCTTC.